This TCR beta chain was recorded in a study of cytomegalovirus exposure and HLA in healthy donors. Amplification used 60 Vbeta primers and 13 Jbeta primers. In the original workflow: Later work found around 72 million unique TCR beta chains, with around 10 million shared. Measured with immunoSEQ multiplex PCR; TCRdb has only the in-frame clones, and not every one. That table is the source of V, J and clone size, and D and trimming were worked out from the DNA. This sample carries about 130,000 clones, around three quarters of them seen once, and the ten largest clones take 3.3%. The CDR3 is 15 residues long. The V and J ends lost 7 bases and 3 bases, in that order; junction bases with no gene match: 11. CDR1 is MDHEN and CDR2 is SYDVKM in the germline V gene.

The source is a woman between 50 and 59 years old in good health and CMV-seronegative. The material sequenced was PBMCs. This sequence joins TRBV28 and TRBJ1-2, with 7 bases aligning to TRBD1. This CDR3 is CASNTGDVGYYGYTF. As DNA, the CDR3 is TGTGCCAGCAATACAGGGGATGTAGGGTACTATGGCTACACCTTC.